The next 14 T cell receptor beta chains were all read from a single sample in a study of CD8+ T cells in alopecia areata. Treatment given: oral pan-JAK inhibitor, 5-10 mg twice daily. cDNA reverse transcribed from extracted RNA served as the sequencing template. This table comes from immunoSEQ multiplex PCR, and its TCRdb copy is limited to in-frame clones, with some not included. The sample has 150,000 to 200,000 clones, 60% to 70% seen once. Sequencing was performed on CD4+ T cells sorted from blood, taken at week 4, from a patient treated with tofacitinib. Every receptor here comes from a human donor with alopecia areata.

The chain employs TRBV7-8 and TRBJ1-6, with D tentatively TRBD1 (6 bases). The V end was cut by 4 bases, the J end by 8 bases, with 12 bases between. The CDR3 length is 14 residues. CDR1 and CDR2 (germline): SGHVS, FQNEAQ. CDR3 protein: CASSSHRGDSPLHF. The CDR3 DNA follows: TGTGCCAGCAGCTCTCATAGGGGGGATTCACCCCTCCACTTT.

The V and J genes are TRBV5-1 and TRBJ2-5; D possibly corresponds to TRBD1 (5 bases). The CDR3 is 13 amino acids. V dropped 8 bases and J dropped 1 base, with 12 bases sitting between them. In germline, CDR1 is SGHRS, CDR2 YFSETQ. The CDR3 loop reads CASSRDPQETQYF. The CDR3 coding sequence is TGCGCCAGTAGCAGGGATCCCCAAGAGACCCAGTACTTC. Full variable domain (remainder filled in from reference TRBV5-1 and TRBJ2-5): KAGVTQTPRYLIKTRGQQVTLSCSPISGHRSVSWYQQTPGQGLQFLFEYFSETQRNKGNFPGRFSGRQFSNSRSEMNVSTLELGDSALYLCASSRDPQETQYFGPGTRLLVL.

The chain is built from TRBV5-1 and TRBJ2-1; D possibly corresponds to TRBD1 (5 bases). Germline V CDR1 and CDR2: SGHRS, YFSETQ. The CDR3 covers 16 residues. V was cut by 0 bases and J by 3 bases, with 13 bases left in between. The CDR3 sequence is CASSLDRLGNYNEQFF. DNA of the CDR3: TGCGCCAGCAGCTTGGACAGGTTGGGGAACTACAATGAGCAGTTCTTC.

V is TRBV12-2 and J is TRBJ1-2; the table's D call of TRBD1 was not tested on the DNA. TRBV12-2 is given as a pseudogene. The length of the CDR3 is 15 residues. This CDR3 is CASRLERDRNYGYTF. The CDR3 DNA follows: TGTGCAAGTCGCTTAGAGAGGGACAGGAACTATGGCTACACCTTC.

CDR3 coding DNA: TGCGCCAGCAGCTTGGAAGGGACCACCGAAGAGACCCAGTACTTC. It encodes CASSLEGTTEETQYF. The chain carries TRBV5-1 and TRBJ2-5, with D possibly called TRBD1 or TRBD2 (5 bases each). CDR1 and CDR2 from the germline V gene are SGHRS and YFSETQ. V was clipped by 0 bases and J by 3 bases, with 12 bases between them. The CDR3 is 15 residues long.

The chain links TRBV30 to TRBJ1-2, with D tentatively TRBD1 (6 bases). The CDR3 length is 12 residues. Trimming pared 0 bases from V and 7 bases from J, leaving 9 bases between. CDR1 and CDR2 (germline): GTSNPN, SVGIG (reference sequence). This CDR3 reads CAWSVGGPGYTF. The CDR3 nucleotides are TGTGCCTGGAGTGTCGGGGGCCCTGGCTACACCTTC.

This clone was observed a few times. The V gene is TRBV15, the J gene TRBJ1-5; no firm D call. The germline V gene encodes CDR1 LNHNV and CDR2 YYDKDF (reference sequence). V was shortened by 0 bases and J by 1 base, with 13 bases between the two germline ends. The CDR3 length is 17 residues. The CDR3 bases are TGTGCCACCAGCAGAGATCTTAAGGGAGGGAGCAATCAGCCCCAGCATTTT. Translated: CATSRDLKGGSNQPQHF.

The chain combines TRBV5-6 with TRBJ1-1, with 7 bases lining up with TRBD1. After removal of 1 base from V and 2 bases from J, the junction contained 5 bases not matched to a gene. Germline values: CDR1 SGHDT, CDR2 YYEEEE. The CDR3 consists of 15 residues. The CDR3 DNA is TGTGCCAGCAGCTTGCCGGACAGGAGAAACACTGAAGCTTTCTTT. As protein: CASSLPDRRNTEAFF.

This clone was observed a single time. V and J are TRBV11-2 and TRBJ1-1; D perhaps matches TRBD1 (6 bases). CDR3 length equals 14 residues. Per the germline V gene, CDR1 is SGHAT and CDR2 is FQNNGV. V lost 2 bases, J lost 1 base, and 8 bases lay in between. CDR3 bases: TGTGCCAGCAGCTTAACGGGACAGAACACTGAAGCTTTCTTT. Protein: CASSLTGQNTEAFF. Based on the CDR3 plus reference TRBV11-2 and TRBJ1-1, the full variable domain is EAGVAQSPRYKIIEKRQSVAFWCNPISGHATLYWYQQILGQGPKLLIQFQNNGVVDDSQLPKDRFSAERLKGVDSTLKIQPAKLEDSAVYLCASSLTGQNTEAFFGQGTRLTVV.

The chain joins TRBV29-1 to TRBJ1-6; TRBD1 might be the D (6 bases). From germline, CDR1 is SQVTM and CDR2 ANQGSEA. The V end was cut by 3 bases, the J end by 7 bases, with 10 bases between. This CDR3 spans 13 amino acids. The CDR3 DNA reads TGCAGCGTTGACGGAGGGGGGAATTCACCCCTCCACTTT. Encoded protein: CSVDGGGNSPLHF.

The chain carries TRBV29-1 and TRBJ1-2; possibly TRBD1 for D (5 bases). The CDR3 has 14 amino acids. Trimming pared 3 bases from V and 6 bases from J, leaving 17 bases between. Germline CDR1 reads SQVTM; CDR2 reads ANQGSEA. The CDR3, as DNA: TGCAGCGTTGATTCAAAAAGGGGCGCTGATGGCTACACCTTC. This translates into CSVDSKRGADGYTF.

The chain has TRBV15 and TRBJ2-5; 8 nucleotides agree with TRBD2. The CDR3 runs to 17 residues. The trim removed 1 base at V and 3 bases at J, leaving 10 bases unmatched. Germline CDR1 is LNHNV and CDR2 is YYDKDF (reference sequence). In DNA form, the CDR3 reads TGTGCCACCAGCAGAGGGAACCGCGGACTAGCAAAAGAGACCCAGTACTTC. It encodes CATSRGNRGLAKETQYF.

This clone was found a few times. The V gene is TRBV7-9, the J gene TRBJ2-5, with D tentatively TRBD1 (6 bases). The V gene's germline CDR1 is SEHNR and CDR2 FQNEAQ (reference sequence). The length of the CDR3 is 11 residues. CDR3 sequence (DNA): TGTCTCGCAGGGGTTCAAGAGACCCAGTACTTC. It encodes CLAGVQETQYF.

The chain links TRBV5-1 to TRBJ2-2, with TRBD1 matching over 10 bases. The CDR3 is made up of 15 amino acids. V dropped 4 bases and J dropped 5; count of bases not matched to a gene: 5. Germline V gene lookup returns CDR1 SGHRS and CDR2 YFSETQ. CDR3 bases: TGCGCCAGCAGCCCAGGGACAGGGGATACCGGGGAGCTGTTTTTT. Its protein is CASSPGTGDTGELFF.